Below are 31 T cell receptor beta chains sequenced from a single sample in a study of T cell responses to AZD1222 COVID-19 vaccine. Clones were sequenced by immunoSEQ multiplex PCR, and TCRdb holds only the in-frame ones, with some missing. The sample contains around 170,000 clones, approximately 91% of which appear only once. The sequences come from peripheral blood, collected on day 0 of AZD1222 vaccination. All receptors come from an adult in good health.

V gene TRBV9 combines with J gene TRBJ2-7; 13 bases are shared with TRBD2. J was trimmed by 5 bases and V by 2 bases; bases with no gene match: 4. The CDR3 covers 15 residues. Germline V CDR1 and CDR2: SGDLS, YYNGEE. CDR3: CASSVTSGRRDEQYF. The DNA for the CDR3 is TGTGCCAGCAGCGTGACTAGCGGGAGGAGAGACGAGCAGTACTTC.

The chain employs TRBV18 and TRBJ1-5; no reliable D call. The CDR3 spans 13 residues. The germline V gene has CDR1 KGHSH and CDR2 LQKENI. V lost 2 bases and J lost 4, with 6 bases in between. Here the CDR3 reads CASSPSENQPQHF. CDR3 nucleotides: TGTGCCAGCTCACCAAGTGAAAATCAGCCCCAGCATTTT.

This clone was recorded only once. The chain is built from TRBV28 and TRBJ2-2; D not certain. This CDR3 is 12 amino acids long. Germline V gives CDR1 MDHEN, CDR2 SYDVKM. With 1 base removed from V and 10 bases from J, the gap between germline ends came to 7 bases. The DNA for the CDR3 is TGTGCCAGCAGTTTATATAGTACGGAGCTGTTTTTT. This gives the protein CASSLYSTELFF.

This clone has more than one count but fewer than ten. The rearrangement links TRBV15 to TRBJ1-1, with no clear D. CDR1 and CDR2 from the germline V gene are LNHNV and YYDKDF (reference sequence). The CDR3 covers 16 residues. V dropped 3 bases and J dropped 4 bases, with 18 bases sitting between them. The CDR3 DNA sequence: TGTGCCACCAGCAGGGGGATGACGGTCGTGGGCACTGAAGCTTTCTTT. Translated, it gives CATSRGMTVVGTEAFF.

As DNA, the CDR3 is TGTGCCAGCAGCTTACCCGGGGGTAATAATCAGCCCCAGCATTTT. Translating it yields CASSLPGGNNQPQHF. This rearrangement joins TRBV7-2 to TRBJ1-5, with a tentative D call TRBD1 (5 bases). CDR1 is SGHTA, CDR2 FQGNSA, per germline. V shed 2 bases and J shed 4 bases, with 12 bases lying between them. The CDR3 extends over 15 amino acids.

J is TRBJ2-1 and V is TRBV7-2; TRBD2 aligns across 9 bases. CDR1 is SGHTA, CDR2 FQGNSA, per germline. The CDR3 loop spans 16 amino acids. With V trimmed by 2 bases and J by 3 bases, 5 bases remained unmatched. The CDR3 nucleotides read TGTGCCAGCAGCTTACGGCTAGCGGGAAGCTACAATGAGCAGTTCTTC. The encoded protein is CASSLRLAGSYNEQFF.

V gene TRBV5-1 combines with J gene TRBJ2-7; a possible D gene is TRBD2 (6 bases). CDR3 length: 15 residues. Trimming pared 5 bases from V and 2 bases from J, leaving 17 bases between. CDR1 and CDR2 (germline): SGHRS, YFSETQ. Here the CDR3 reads CASSRTRERPYEQYF. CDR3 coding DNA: TGCGCCAGCAGTAGGACGCGGGAAAGGCCCTACGAGCAGTACTTC.

The CDR3 DNA sequence: TGTGCCAGTAGTAACGAGGGGTTTAAGACCCAGTACTTC. As protein: CASSNEGFKTQYF. The gene calls are TRBV19 and TRBJ2-5; tentatively, D is TRBD1 or TRBD2 (5 bases each). V lost 4 bases to trimming and J lost 6 bases, with 12 bases between them. The CDR3 spans 13 residues. Germline V gene lookup returns CDR1 LNHDA and CDR2 SQIVND (reference sequence).

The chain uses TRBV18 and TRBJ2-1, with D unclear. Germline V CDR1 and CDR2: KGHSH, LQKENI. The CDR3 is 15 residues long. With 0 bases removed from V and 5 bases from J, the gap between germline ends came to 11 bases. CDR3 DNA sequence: TGTGCCAGCTCACCACCCTCGAGGAGAGACAATGAGCAGTTCTTC. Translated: CASSPPSRRDNEQFF.

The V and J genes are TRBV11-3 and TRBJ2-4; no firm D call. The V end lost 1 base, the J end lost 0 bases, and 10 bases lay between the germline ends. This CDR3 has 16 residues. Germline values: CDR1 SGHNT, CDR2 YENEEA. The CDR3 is CASSLVTDLAKNIQYF. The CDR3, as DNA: TGTGCCAGCAGCTTAGTGACCGATCTAGCCAAAAACATTCAGTACTTC. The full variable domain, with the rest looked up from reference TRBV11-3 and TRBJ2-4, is EAGVVQSPRYKIIEKKQPVAFWCNPISGHNTLYWYLQNLGQGPELLIRYENEEAVDDSQLPKDRFSAERLKGVDSTLKIQPAELGDSAVYLCASSLVTDLAKNIQYFGAGTRLSVL.

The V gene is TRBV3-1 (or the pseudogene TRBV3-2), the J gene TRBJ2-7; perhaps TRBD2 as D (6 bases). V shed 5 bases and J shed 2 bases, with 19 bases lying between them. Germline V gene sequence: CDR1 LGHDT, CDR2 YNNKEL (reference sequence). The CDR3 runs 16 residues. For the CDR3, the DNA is TGTGCCAGCAGCTTGAAGAGGGAGGTAGGGGCCTACGAGCAGTACTTC. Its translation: CASSLKREVGAYEQYF.

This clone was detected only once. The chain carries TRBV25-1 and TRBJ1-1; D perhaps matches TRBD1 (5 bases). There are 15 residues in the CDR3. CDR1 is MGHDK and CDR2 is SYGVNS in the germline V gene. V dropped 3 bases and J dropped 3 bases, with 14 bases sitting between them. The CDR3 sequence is CASSDPRDGDTEAFF. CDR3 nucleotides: TGTGCCAGCAGTGACCCTAGGGACGGAGACACTGAAGCTTTCTTT.

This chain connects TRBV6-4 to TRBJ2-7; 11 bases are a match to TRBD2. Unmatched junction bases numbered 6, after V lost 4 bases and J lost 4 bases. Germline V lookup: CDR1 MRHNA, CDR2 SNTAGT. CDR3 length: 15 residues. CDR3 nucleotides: TGTGCCAGCAGTGCTCTAGCGGGAGGCCAATACGAGCAGTACTTC. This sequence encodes CASSALAGGQYEQYF.

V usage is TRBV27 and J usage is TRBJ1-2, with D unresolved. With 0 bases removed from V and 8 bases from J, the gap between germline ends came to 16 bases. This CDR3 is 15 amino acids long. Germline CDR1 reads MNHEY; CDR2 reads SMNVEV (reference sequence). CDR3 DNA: TGTGCCAGCAGTTTATCGTTAACCCTCCTGGGGGGCTACACCTTC. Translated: CASSLSLTLLGGYTF.

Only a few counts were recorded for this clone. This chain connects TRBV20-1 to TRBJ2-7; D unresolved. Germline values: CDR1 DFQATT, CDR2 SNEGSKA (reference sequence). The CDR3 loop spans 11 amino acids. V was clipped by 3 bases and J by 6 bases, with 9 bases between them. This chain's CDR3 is CSARRQIEQYF. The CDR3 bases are TGCAGTGCTAGGAGACAAATCGAGCAGTACTTC.

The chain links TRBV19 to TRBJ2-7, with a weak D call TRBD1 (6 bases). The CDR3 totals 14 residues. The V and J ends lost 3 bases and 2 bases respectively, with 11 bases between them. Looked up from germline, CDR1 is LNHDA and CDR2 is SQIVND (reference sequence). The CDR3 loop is CASSIRGEAYEQYF. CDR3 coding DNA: TGTGCCAGTAGTATCAGGGGCGAAGCCTACGAGCAGTACTTC.

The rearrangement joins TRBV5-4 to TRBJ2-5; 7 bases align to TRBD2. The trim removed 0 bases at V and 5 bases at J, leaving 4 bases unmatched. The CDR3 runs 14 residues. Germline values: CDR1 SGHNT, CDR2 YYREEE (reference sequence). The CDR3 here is CASSLETSAETQYF. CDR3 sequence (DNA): TGTGCCAGCAGCTTGGAAACTAGCGCGGAGACCCAGTACTTC. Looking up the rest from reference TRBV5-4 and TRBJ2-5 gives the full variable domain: ETGVTQSPTHLIKTRGQQVTLRCSSQSGHNTVSWYQQALGQGPQFIFQYYREEENGRGNFPPRFSGLQFPNYSSELNVNALELDDSALYLCASSLETSAETQYFGPGTRLLVL.

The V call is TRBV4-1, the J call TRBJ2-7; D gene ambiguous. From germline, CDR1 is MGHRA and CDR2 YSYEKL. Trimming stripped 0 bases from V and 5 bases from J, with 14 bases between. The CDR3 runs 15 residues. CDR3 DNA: TGCGCCAGCAGCCAAGACGCAGCGAGGTGTGACGAGCAGTACTTC. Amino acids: CASSQDAARCDEQYF.

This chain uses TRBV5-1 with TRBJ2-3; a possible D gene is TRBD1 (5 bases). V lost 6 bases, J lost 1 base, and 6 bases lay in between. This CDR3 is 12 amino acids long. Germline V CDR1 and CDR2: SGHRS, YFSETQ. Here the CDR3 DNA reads TGCGCCAGCACACAGGGCACAGATACGCAGTATTTT. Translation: CASTQGTDTQYF.

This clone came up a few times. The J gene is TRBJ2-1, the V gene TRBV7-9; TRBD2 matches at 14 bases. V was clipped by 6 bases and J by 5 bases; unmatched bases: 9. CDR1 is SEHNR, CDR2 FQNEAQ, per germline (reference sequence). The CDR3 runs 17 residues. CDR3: CASSSTGLAGANNEQFF. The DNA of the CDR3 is TGTGCCAGCAGTTCTACGGGACTAGCGGGGGCCAACAATGAGCAGTTCTTC.

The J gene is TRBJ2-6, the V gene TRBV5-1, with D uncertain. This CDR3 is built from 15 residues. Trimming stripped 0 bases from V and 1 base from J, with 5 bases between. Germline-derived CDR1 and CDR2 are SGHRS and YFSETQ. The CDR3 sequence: CASSLGISGANVLTF. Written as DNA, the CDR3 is TGCGCCAGCAGCTTGGGGATATCTGGGGCCAACGTCCTGACTTTC.

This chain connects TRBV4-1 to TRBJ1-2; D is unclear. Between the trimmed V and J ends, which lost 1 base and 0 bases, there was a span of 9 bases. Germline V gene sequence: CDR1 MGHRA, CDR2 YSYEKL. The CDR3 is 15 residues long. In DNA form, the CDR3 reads TGCGCCAGCAGCCAAGTAACAGCCACTAACTATGGCTACACCTTC. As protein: CASSQVTATNYGYTF.

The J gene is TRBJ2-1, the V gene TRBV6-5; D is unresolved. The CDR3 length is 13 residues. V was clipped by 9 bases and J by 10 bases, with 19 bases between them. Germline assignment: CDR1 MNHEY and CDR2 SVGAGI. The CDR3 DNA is TGTGCCAGTACCAGTAGCCTAGTCTCCGAGCAGTTCTTC. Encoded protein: CASTSSLVSEQFF.

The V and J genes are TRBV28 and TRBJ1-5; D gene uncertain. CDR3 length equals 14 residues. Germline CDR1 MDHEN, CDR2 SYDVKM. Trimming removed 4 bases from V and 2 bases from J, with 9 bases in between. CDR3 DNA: TGTGCCAGCAGTTACTTGAGGGGCAATCAGCCCCAGCATTTT. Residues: CASSYLRGNQPQHF.

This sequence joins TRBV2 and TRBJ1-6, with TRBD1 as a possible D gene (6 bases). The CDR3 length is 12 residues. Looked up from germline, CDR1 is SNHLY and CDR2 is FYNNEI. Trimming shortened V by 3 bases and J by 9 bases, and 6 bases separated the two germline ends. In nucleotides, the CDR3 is TGTGCCAGCAGTGAGGGGGCTTCACCCCTCCACTTT. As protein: CASSEGASPLHF.

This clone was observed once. Here the CDR3 DNA reads TGTGCCAGCAGCCAAGTGCCGTGGACTGAAGCTTTCTTT. It translates to CASSQVPWTEAFF. The rearrangement joins TRBV3-1 (or the pseudogene TRBV3-2) to TRBJ1-1; D gene ambiguous. Trimming stripped 1 base from V and 5 bases from J, with 8 bases between. The CDR3 spans 13 residues. Germline CDR1 reads LGHDT; CDR2 reads YNNKEL (reference sequence).

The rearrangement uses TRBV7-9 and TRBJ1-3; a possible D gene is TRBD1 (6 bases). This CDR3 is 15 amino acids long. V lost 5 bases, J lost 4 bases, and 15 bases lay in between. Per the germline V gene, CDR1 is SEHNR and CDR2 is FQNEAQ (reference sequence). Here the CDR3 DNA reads TGTGCCAGCAGCCCTCCGGGGGCGGGCGGAAACACCATATATTTT. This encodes CASSPPGAGGNTIYF.

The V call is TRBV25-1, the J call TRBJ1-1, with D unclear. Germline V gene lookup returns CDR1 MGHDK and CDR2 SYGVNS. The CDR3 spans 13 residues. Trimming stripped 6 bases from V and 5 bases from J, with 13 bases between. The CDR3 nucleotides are TGTGCCAGCAGCATAAAGACAAGGACTGAAGCTTTCTTT. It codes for CASSIKTRTEAFF.

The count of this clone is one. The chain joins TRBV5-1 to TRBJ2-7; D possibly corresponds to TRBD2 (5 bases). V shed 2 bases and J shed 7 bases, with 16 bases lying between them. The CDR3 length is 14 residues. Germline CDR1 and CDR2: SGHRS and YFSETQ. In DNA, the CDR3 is TGCGCCAGCAGCTTAGTGCAGGTAACGGGGGAGCAGTACTTC. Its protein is CASSLVQVTGEQYF.

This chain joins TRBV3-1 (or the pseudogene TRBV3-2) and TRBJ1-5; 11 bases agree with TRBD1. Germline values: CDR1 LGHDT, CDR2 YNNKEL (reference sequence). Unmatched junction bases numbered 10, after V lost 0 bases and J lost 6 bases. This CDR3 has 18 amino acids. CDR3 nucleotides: TGTGCCAGCAGCCAAGATGGTCCGGGGACAGGGGGTCTTCAGCCCCAGCATTTT. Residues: CASSQDGPGTGGLQPQHF.

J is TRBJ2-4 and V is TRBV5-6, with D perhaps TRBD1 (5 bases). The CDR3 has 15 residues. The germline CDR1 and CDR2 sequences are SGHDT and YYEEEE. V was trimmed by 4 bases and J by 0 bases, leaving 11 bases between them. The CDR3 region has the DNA TGTGCCAGCAGCAGAGGACAACCAGCCAAAAACATTCAGTACTTC. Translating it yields CASSRGQPAKNIQYF.